The 31 T cell receptor beta chains in this list originate from one sample, sequenced in a study of T cells after yellow fever vaccination. MiXCR, run by TCRdb on the 5' RACE reads, gives a single entry per CDR3 protein. The sample lists hundreds of thousands of distinct CDR3 sequences, roughly an eighth occurring once. The specimen comprised PBMCs, sampled on the day of the yellow fever booster vaccination. Receptors originate from a young man who received the YFV17D yellow fever vaccine.

The rearrangement uses TRBV27 and TRBJ2-7; 7 nucleotides match TRBD1. Germline assignment: CDR1 MNHEY and CDR2 SMNVEV (reference sequence). The J segment lost 6 bases and the V segment lost 2 bases, leaving 4 bases of the junction unmatched. CDR3 length: 13 amino acids. In DNA, the CDR3 is TGTGCCAGCAGTTTAGATACAGGGGCCGAGCAGTACTTC. It codes for CASSLDTGAEQYF.

The V call is TRBV6-2 or TRBV6-3, the J call TRBJ1-1, with 8 bases fitting TRBD1. Per germline, CDR1 MNHEY and CDR2 SVGEGT. Germline trimming cut 1 base from V and 10 bases from J; bases unmatched to any gene: 5. The CDR3 totals 13 residues. The CDR3: CASSYWTGTRAFF. In nucleotides, the CDR3 is TGTGCCAGCAGTTACTGGACAGGGACTAGAGCTTTCTTT.

This clonotype was observed a single time. The CDR3 bases are TGCGCCAGCAGCTTCGGTTGGGGGCGCGAGACTAGCAGTACGCAGTATTTT. Translating gives CASSFGWGRETSSTQYF. This chain connects TRBV5-1 to TRBJ2-3; D might be TRBD2 (7 bases). Trimming stripped 2 bases from V and 8 bases from J, with 24 bases between. This CDR3 is built from 17 residues. Germline CDR1 reads SGHRS; CDR2 reads YFSETQ. Combining the CDR3 with reference TRBV5-1 and TRBJ2-3 gives the whole variable domain KAGVTQTPRYLIKTRGQQVTLSCSPISGHRSVSWYQQTPGQGLQFLFEYFSETQRNKGNFPGRFSGRQFSNSRSEMNVSTLELGDSALYLCASSFGWGRETSSTQYFGPGTRLTVL.

The V call is TRBV14, the J call TRBJ2-7; 10 bases match TRBD2. This CDR3 has 16 amino acids. Germline CDR1 and CDR2: SGHDN and FVKESK. Trimming cost V 4 bases and J 5 bases; bases outside gene matches: 11. The CDR3 coding sequence is TGTGCCAGCAGCCGGGCTAGCGGGAGCTATTCTAACGAGCAGTACTTC. Protein product: CASSRASGSYSNEQYF.

In this sample, this clonotype turned up a few times. The chain is built from TRBV7-9 and TRBJ2-3, with 12 bases identical to TRBD2. The CDR3 covers 15 residues. CDR1 and CDR2 (germline): SEHNR, FQNEAQ (reference sequence). V trimming: 3 bases; J trimming: 5 bases; junction bases outside the gene matches: 3. The chain's CDR3 is CASSFTSGRQDTQYF. The CDR3 DNA sequence: TGTGCCAGCAGCTTTACTAGCGGGAGGCAAGATACGCAGTATTTT.

The V call is TRBV12-3 or TRBV12-4, the J call TRBJ1-3, with D tentatively TRBD1 (5 bases). Trimming shortened V by 3 bases and J by 10 bases, and 13 bases separated the two germline ends. The CDR3 spans 13 residues. The CDR3 here is CASSLWDGGTIYF. The CDR3 coding sequence is TGTGCCAGCAGTTTGTGGGACGGTGGTACCATATATTTT.

The chain couples TRBV10-2 to TRBJ2-3; a possible D gene is TRBD2 (6 bases). CDR3 length: 14 amino acids. V was trimmed by 6 bases and J by 5 bases, leaving 15 bases between them. CDR1 WSHSY and CDR2 SAAADI come from the germline V gene. The CDR3 nucleotides read TGCGCCAGCAGCGTAGGGGAGGTCATAGATACGCAGTATTTT. Translating it yields CASSVGEVIDTQYF.

This clonotype has just a few counts. The CDR3 sequence: CSAFQGNEQFF. The CDR3 region has the DNA TGCAGTGCTTTCCAGGGCAATGAGCAGTTCTTC. This sequence joins TRBV20-1 and TRBJ2-1; maybe TRBD1 (5 bases). Between the trimmed V and J ends, which lost 5 bases and 6 bases, there was a span of 8 bases. Germline CDR1 reads DFQATT; CDR2 reads SNEGSKA (reference sequence). The CDR3 has 11 amino acids.

The chain uses TRBV7-2 and TRBJ1-4; unclear D gene. Germline V gene sequence: CDR1 SGHTA, CDR2 FQGNSA. This CDR3 region has 16 residues. With 0 bases removed from V and 5 bases from J, the gap between germline ends came to 13 bases. This chain's CDR3 is CASSLAGPVLNEKLFF. DNA of the CDR3: TGTGCCAGCAGCTTAGCGGGCCCTGTCCTGAATGAAAAACTGTTTTTT. The whole variable domain, filled in from reference TRBV7-2 and TRBJ1-4, reads GAGVSQSPSNKVTEKGKDVELRCDPISGHTALYWYRQSLGQGLEFLIYFQGNSAPDKSGLPSDRFSAERTGGSVSTLTIQRTQQEDSAVYLCASSLAGPVLNEKLFFGSGTQLSVL.

The rearrangement uses TRBV6-2 or TRBV6-3 and TRBJ2-2; the match to TRBD2 covers 7 bases. The J segment lost 2 bases and the V segment lost 2 bases, leaving 5 bases of the junction unmatched. The CDR3 has 16 residues. Germline loops: CDR1 MNHEY, CDR2 SVGEGT. CDR3 bases: TGTGCCAGCAGTTACGAGGCTAGCGGTAACACCGGGGAGCTGTTTTTT. Encoded protein: CASSYEASGNTGELFF.

At least ten counts were recorded for this clonotype. V usage is TRBV3-1 and J usage is TRBJ2-3; 11 bases align to TRBD2. Germline CDR1 is LGHDT and CDR2 is YNNKEL (reference sequence). The CDR3 is 14 amino acids. V lost 8 bases, J lost 4 bases, and 5 bases stayed unmatched. DNA for the CDR3: TGTGCCAGCGCTACTAGCGGGAGACCAGATACGCAGTATTTT. Its protein product is CASATSGRPDTQYF.

The V and J genes are TRBV5-4 and TRBJ2-3; D might be TRBD2 (5 bases). Germline lookup yields CDR1 SGHNT and CDR2 YYREEE (reference sequence). CDR3 length equals 15 residues. V was clipped by 0 bases and J by 2 bases, with 10 bases between them. CDR3 DNA: TGTGCCAGCAGCTTGGGGAGGCCATACACAGATACGCAGTATTTT. Amino acids: CASSLGRPYTDTQYF. The whole variable domain, remainder taken from reference TRBV5-4 and TRBJ2-3, is ETGVTQSPTHLIKTRGQQVTLRCSSQSGHNTVSWYQQALGQGPQFIFQYYREEENGRGNFPPRFSGLQFPNYSSELNVNALELDDSALYLCASSLGRPYTDTQYFGPGTRLTVL.

CDR3 residues: CASSPGQGTRLRQYF. The CDR3 region has the DNA TGCGCCAGCAGCCCGGGACAGGGGACCCGCCTTAGGCAGTACTTC. The chain joins TRBV4-3 to TRBJ2-7; TRBD1 matches at 10 bases. Germline-derived CDR1 and CDR2 are LGHNA and YSLEER. The J segment lost 9 bases and the V segment lost 4 bases, leaving 12 bases of the junction unmatched. This CDR3 region has 15 residues.

This sequence joins TRBV20-1 and TRBJ2-3; TRBD2 agrees at 8 bases. There are 14 residues in the CDR3. The J segment lost 1 base and the V segment lost 0 bases, leaving 0 bases of the junction unmatched. Germline assignment: CDR1 DFQATT and CDR2 SNEGSKA (reference sequence). The DNA for the CDR3 is TGCAGTGCTAGAGAAGCGGGAGGCACAGATACGCAGTATTTT. It specifies CSAREAGGTDTQYF.

V is TRBV7-9 and J is TRBJ2-1; D is perhaps TRBD2 (6 bases). Trimming shortened V by 5 bases and J by 9 bases, and 14 bases separated the two germline ends. The germline CDR1 and CDR2 sequences are SEHNR and FQNEAQ (reference sequence). This CDR3 spans 13 amino acids. This CDR3 is CASSPRLGGEQFF. Here the CDR3 DNA reads TGTGCCAGCAGCCCAAGGTTGGGGGGTGAGCAGTTCTTC.

This clonotype was seen a handful of times. The chain joins TRBV20-1 to TRBJ2-1; D is uncertain. CDR1 is DFQATT, CDR2 SNEGSKA, per germline (reference sequence). The V end lost 4 bases, the J end lost 8 bases, and 12 bases lay between the germline ends. The CDR3 length is 12 residues. CDR3 protein: CSATGWSDEQFF. In DNA form, the CDR3 reads TGCAGTGCTACTGGGTGGAGCGATGAGCAGTTCTTC.

This clonotype was counted only a few times. This chain connects TRBV2 to TRBJ1-2; D unresolved. The CDR3 runs 17 residues. The germline V and J ends were trimmed by 2 bases and 0 bases, with 16 bases remaining between them. Germline loops: CDR1 SNHLY, CDR2 FYNNEI. CDR3 protein: CASSERQPWNTNYGYTF. DNA of the CDR3: TGTGCCAGCAGTGAAAGACAACCATGGAACACTAACTATGGCTACACCTTC. Looking up the rest from reference TRBV2 and TRBJ1-2 gives the full variable domain: EPEVTQTPSHQVTQMGQEVILRCVPISNHLYFYWYRQILGQKVEFLVSFYNNEISEKSEIFDDQFSVERPDGSNFTLKIRSTKLEDSAMYFCASSERQPWNTNYGYTFGSGTRLTVV.

The chain recombines TRBV7-3 with TRBJ2-5, with TRBD1 matching over 7 bases. V lost 4 bases, J lost 0 bases, and 2 bases stayed unmatched. The CDR3 runs 14 residues. Germline lookup yields CDR1 SGHTA and CDR2 FQGTGA. The CDR3 DNA reads as TGTGCCAGCAGCTCGGGACAGTACCAAGAGACCCAGTACTTC. It codes for CASSSGQYQETQYF.

The V gene is TRBV14, the J gene TRBJ2-1; perhaps D is TRBD1 or TRBD2 (6 bases each). The CDR3 totals 13 residues. Germline CDR1 is SGHDN and CDR2 is FVKESK. Trimming took 5 bases from V and 5 from J, leaving 10 bases between them. The CDR3 is CASSLRGHNEQFF. The CDR3 DNA sequence: TGTGCCAGCAGCTTACGGGGGCACAATGAGCAGTTCTTC.

This clonotype has a handful of counts. V gene TRBV11-2 combines with J gene TRBJ2-5, with 8 bases identical to TRBD1. From germline, CDR1 is SGHAT and CDR2 FQNNGV. V was clipped by 7 bases and J by 6 bases; unmatched bases: 10. The length of the CDR3 is 14 residues. The CDR3 region has the DNA TGTGCCAGCACTGGACAGGGAGTTCTACAGACCCAGTACTTC. It codes for CASTGQGVLQTQYF.

This chain joins TRBV11-2 and TRBJ1-3; D is unclear. The V gene lost 10 bases and the J gene lost 4 bases, with 8 bases spanning the gap. The germline CDR1 and CDR2 sequences are SGHAT and FQNNGV. This CDR3 contains 11 residues. The CDR3 DNA is TGTGCCACCCGAAAAGGAAACACCATATATTTT. It codes for CATRKGNTIYF.

This clonotype was seen a few times. The chain employs TRBV5-4 and TRBJ2-7, with a possible D match to TRBD2 (6 bases). This CDR3 has 14 residues. Trimming pared 4 bases from V and 4 bases from J, leaving 15 bases between. Per germline, CDR1 SGHNT and CDR2 YYREEE (reference sequence). CDR3 residues: CASSRDSRSYEQYF. The CDR3 DNA reads TGTGCCAGCAGCCGGGACTCAAGATCTTACGAGCAGTACTTC.

This clonotype was seen ten or more times. The chain is built from TRBV10-1 and TRBJ2-1, with TRBD2 matching 8 bases. Trimming at V came to 4 bases and at J to 5 bases, leaving 10 bases not matched to a gene. This CDR3 is 16 amino acids long. Looked up from germline, CDR1 is WNHNN and CDR2 is SYGVQD (reference sequence). The CDR3 loop is CASSGNLRGRNNEQFF. The CDR3 coding sequence is TGCGCCAGCAGTGGGAATCTACGCGGGAGGAACAATGAGCAGTTCTTC.

The genes are TRBV24-1 and TRBJ1-2; D gene ambiguous. This CDR3 contains 14 residues. The V end lost 5 bases, the J end lost 3 bases, and 12 bases lay between the germline ends. Germline CDR1 is KGHDR and CDR2 is SFDVKD. The CDR3 loop reads CATSASDGYYGYTF. CDR3 DNA sequence: TGTGCCACCAGTGCATCGGACGGCTACTATGGCTACACCTTC.

The chain recombines TRBV14 with TRBJ2-5, with D perhaps assigned TRBD1 or TRBD2 (5 bases each). This CDR3 spans 15 amino acids. Germline loops: CDR1 SGHDN, CDR2 FVKESK. Trimming took off 0 bases at V and 2 bases at J, with 10 bases between the two ends. The CDR3 spells CASSQEGRLQETQYF. CDR3 DNA: TGTGCCAGCAGCCAAGAGGGACGGCTACAAGAGACCCAGTACTTC.

This chain links TRBV9 with TRBJ2-7, with D tentatively TRBD1 or TRBD2 (5 bases each). V lost 5 bases, J lost 2 bases, and 17 bases lay in between. The CDR3 runs to 15 residues. Germline-derived CDR1 and CDR2 are SGDLS and YYNGEE. The CDR3 region has the DNA TGTGCCAGCAGTCAGGGACCTTTTCCCCCCTACGAGCAGTACTTC. Encoded protein: CASSQGPFPPYEQYF.

This clonotype was counted ten times or more. The V call is TRBV4-3, the J call TRBJ2-1; unclear D gene. Germline values: CDR1 LGHNA, CDR2 YSLEER. This CDR3 has 15 amino acids. The V gene lost 0 bases and the J gene lost 2 bases, with 8 bases spanning the gap. CDR3 loop: CASSQDRAAYNEQFF. CDR3 bases: TGCGCCAGCAGCCAAGATAGAGCTGCCTACAATGAGCAGTTCTTC.

The rearrangement joins TRBV7-8 to TRBJ2-2, with 7 bases identical to TRBD2. Germline V CDR1 and CDR2: SGHVS, FQNEAQ. The CDR3 spans 16 residues. J lost 7 bases, V lost 3 bases, and 11 bases had no gene match. CDR3 residues: CASSFQASGTGGELFF. The DNA of the CDR3 is TGTGCCAGCAGCTTCCAGGCGAGCGGGACTGGCGGGGAGCTGTTTTTT.

The chain employs TRBV4-2 and TRBJ1-1, with no clear D. The V and J ends lost 0 bases and 2 bases respectively, with 10 bases between them. Germline V lookup: CDR1 LGHNA, CDR2 YNFKEQ. This CDR3 is 15 amino acids long. DNA for the CDR3: TGTGCCAGCAGCCAAGATCTGGGAGTAAACACTGAAGCTTTCTTT. It specifies CASSQDLGVNTEAFF.

J is TRBJ2-3 and V is TRBV4-3; D unclear. Germline V gene data show CDR1 as LGHNA and CDR2 as YSLEER. Trimming removed 1 base at V and 1 base at J, with 15 bases between. The CDR3 spans 17 residues. The CDR3 region is CASSQGVLSPGTDTQYF. CDR3 nucleotides: TGCGCCAGCAGCCAAGGAGTTCTCTCTCCTGGCACAGATACGCAGTATTTT.

In this sample, this clonotype turned up a few times. This rearrangement joins TRBV28 to TRBJ2-1, with a tentative D call TRBD2 (7 bases). This CDR3 region has 15 residues. With 2 bases removed from V and 8 bases from J, the gap between germline ends came to 16 bases. Germline V gives CDR1 MDHEN, CDR2 SYDVKM. CDR3 residues: CASSLTPRGRDEQFF. The DNA of the CDR3 is TGTGCCAGCAGTTTAACCCCGAGGGGGAGGGATGAGCAGTTCTTC.